These T cell receptor beta chains were read from a single sample in a study of T cells in Graves' hyperthyroidism and ophthalmopathy. Using its own MiXCR run on the multiplex PCR reads, TCRdb lists one record per CDR3 protein. The sample consists of more than 650,000 distinct CDR3 sequences, about 15% of them appearing once. Sample: blood. The origin of the receptors is a woman aged 18-29 years with Graves' hyperthyroidism. Both conserved end residues are part of each CDR3. D genes are given only for firm matches. Clone size, where shown, is once, few, many, or a class for clones that have expanded.

D gene	clone size	V gene	J gene	CDR3 protein	CDR3 DNA
-	-	TRBV2	TRBJ1-4	CASSGNRATNEKLFF	TGTGCCAGCAGTGGGAACAGGGCGACTAATGAAAAACTGTTTTTT
TRBD2	-	TRBV7-9	TRBJ2-2	CQTSGNTGGLFF	TGCCAGACTAGCGGTAACACCGGGGGGCTGTTTTTT
TRBD1	few	TRBV20-1	TRBJ2-7	CSATSPGQNYEQYF	TGCAGTGCTACCAGTCCGGGACAGAACTACGAGCAGTACTTC
-	-	TRBV2	TRBJ1-1	CASSAKGWGTEAFF	TGTGCCAGCAGTGCTAAGGGTTGGGGGACTGAAGCTTTCTTT
-	few	TRBV6-2/TRBV6-3	TRBJ2-5	CASSFGGTQETQYF	TGTGCCAGCAGTTTCGGGGGTACCCAAGAGACCCAGTACTTC
TRBD1	many	TRBV5-5	TRBJ2-1	CASSAGTGTYNEQFF	TGTGCCAGCAGCGCCGGGACAGGGACCTACAATGAGCAGTTCTTC
TRBD2	many	TRBV7-9	TRBJ2-1	CASSFKREGEEQFF	TGTGCCAGCAGCTTCAAGCGGGAGGGTGAGGAGCAGTTCTTC
-	many	TRBV4-1	TRBJ2-1	CASSQPGLGDLEQFF	TGCGCCAGCAGCCAGCCGGGACTGGGAGACCTTGAGCAGTTCTTC
TRBD2	many	TRBV7-9	TRBJ2-7	CASSTSGKYEQYF	TGTGCCAGCTCGACTAGCGGGAAATACGAGCAGTACTTC
-	few	TRBV29-1	TRBJ2-1	CSSPLGSGNNEQFF	TGCAGCTCGCCCCTCGGGAGTGGAAACAATGAGCAGTTCTTC
TRBD2	many	TRBV20-1	TRBJ2-5	CSAAGLAGGWREETQYF	TGCAGTGCTGCGGGACTAGCGGGAGGGTGGCGGGAAGAGACCCAGTACTTC
TRBD1	few	TRBV20-1	TRBJ2-5	CSALSDRDQETQYF	TGCAGTGCTCTCAGCGACAGGGATCAAGAGACCCAGTACTTC
TRBD2	few	TRBV20-1	TRBJ2-5	CSARGHEGTSGFQETQYF	TGCAGTGCTAGAGGACACGAGGGGACTAGCGGTTTCCAAGAGACCCAGTACTTC
-	-	TRBV29-1	TRBJ2-2	CSVILQANTGELFF	TGCAGCGTTATATTACAGGCGAACACCGGGGAGCTGTTTTTT
-	many	TRBV6-1	TRBJ2-3	CASSWRTANEGIDTQYF	TGTGCCAGCAGTTGGAGGACAGCGAACGAGGGAATCGATACGCAGTATTTT
-	many	TRBV12-3/TRBV12-4	TRBJ2-3	CASSLQLDTQYF	TGTGCCAGCAGTTTACAGTTGGATACGCAGTATTTT
-	many	TRBV7-9	TRBJ2-7	CASSERGRDYEQYF	TGTGCCAGCAGCGAACGTGGCAGGGACTACGAGCAGTACTTC
-	-	TRBV29-1	TRBJ1-2	CSVEDKSYGYTF	TGCAGCGTTGAAGACAAATCCTATGGCTACACCTTC